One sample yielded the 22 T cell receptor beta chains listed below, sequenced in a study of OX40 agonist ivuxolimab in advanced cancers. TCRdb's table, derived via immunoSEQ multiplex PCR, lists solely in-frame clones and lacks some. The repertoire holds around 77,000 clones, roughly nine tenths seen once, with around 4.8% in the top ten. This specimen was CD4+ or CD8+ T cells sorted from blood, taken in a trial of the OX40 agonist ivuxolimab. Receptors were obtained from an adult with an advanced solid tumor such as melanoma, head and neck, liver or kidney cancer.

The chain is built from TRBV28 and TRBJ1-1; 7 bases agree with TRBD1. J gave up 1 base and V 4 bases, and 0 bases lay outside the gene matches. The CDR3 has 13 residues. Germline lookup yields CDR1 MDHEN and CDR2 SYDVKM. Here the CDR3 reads CASSWDRNTEAFF. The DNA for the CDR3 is TGTGCCAGCAGTTGGGACAGGAACACTGAAGCTTTCTTT.

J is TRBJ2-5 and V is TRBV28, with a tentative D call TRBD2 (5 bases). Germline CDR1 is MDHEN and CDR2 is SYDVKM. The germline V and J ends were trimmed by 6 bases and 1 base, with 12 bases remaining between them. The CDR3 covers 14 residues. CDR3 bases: TGTGCCAGCAGCGGACTCGAGAGCCAAGAGACCCAGTACTTC. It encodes CASSGLESQETQYF.

The chain's CDR3 is CASSPEGGGRRNNEQFF. Written as DNA, the CDR3 is TGTGCCAGCAGCCCCGAGGGGGGCGGGAGGAGGAATAATGAGCAGTTCTTC. The chain joins TRBV7-9 to TRBJ2-1, with 8 bases aligning to TRBD2. V shed 5 bases, J shed 7 bases, and the junction held 16 bases outside the gene matches. The germline V gene encodes CDR1 SEHNR and CDR2 FQNEAQ (reference sequence). This CDR3 has 17 amino acids.

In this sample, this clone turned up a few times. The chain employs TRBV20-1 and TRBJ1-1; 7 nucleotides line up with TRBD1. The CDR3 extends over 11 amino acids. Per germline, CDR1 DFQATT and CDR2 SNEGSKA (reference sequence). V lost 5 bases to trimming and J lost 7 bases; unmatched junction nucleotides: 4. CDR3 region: CSASGGVEAFF. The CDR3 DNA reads TGCAGTGCTTCAGGGGGGGTTGAAGCTTTCTTT.

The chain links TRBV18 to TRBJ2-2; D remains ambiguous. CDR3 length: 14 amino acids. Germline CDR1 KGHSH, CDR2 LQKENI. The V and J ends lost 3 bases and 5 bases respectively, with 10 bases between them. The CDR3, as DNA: TGTGCCAGCTCACCGATAGTGGGAACCGGGGAGCTGTTTTTT. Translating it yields CASSPIVGTGELFF.

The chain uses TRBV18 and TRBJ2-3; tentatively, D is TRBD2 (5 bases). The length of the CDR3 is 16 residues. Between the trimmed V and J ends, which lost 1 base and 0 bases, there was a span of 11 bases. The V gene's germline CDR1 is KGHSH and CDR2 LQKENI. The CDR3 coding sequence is TGTGCCAGCTCACCACTAGCGTCAGCTAGCACAGATACGCAGTATTTT. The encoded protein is CASSPLASASTDTQYF.

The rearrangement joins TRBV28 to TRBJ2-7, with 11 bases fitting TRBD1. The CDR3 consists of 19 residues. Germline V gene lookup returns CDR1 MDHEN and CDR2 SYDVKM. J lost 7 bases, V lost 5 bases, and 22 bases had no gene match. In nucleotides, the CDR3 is TGTGCCAGCAGTACGTCATCCGGGACAGGGGGTTATGGACTACGGGAGCAGTACTTC. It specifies CASSTSSGTGGYGLREQYF.

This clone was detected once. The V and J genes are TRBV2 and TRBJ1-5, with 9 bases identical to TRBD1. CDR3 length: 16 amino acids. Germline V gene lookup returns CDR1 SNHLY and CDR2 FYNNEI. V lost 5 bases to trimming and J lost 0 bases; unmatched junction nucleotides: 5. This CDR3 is CASSWGQGYSNQPQHF. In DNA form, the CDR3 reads TGTGCCAGCAGTTGGGGACAGGGATATAGCAATCAGCCCCAGCATTTT.

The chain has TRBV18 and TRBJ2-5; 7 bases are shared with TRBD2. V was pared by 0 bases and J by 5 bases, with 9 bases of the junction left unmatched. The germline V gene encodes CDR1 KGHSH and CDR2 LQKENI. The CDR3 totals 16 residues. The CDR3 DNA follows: TGTGCCAGCTCACCACCAAACCCAACTAGCGCGGAGACCCAGTACTTC. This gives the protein CASSPPNPTSAETQYF.

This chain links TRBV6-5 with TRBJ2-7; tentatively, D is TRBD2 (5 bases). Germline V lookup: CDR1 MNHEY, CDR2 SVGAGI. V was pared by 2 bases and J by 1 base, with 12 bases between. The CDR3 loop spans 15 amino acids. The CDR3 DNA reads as TGTGCCAGCAGTTACAAGGGTTCGGGGTCCTACGAGCAGTACTTC. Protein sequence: CASSYKGSGSYEQYF.

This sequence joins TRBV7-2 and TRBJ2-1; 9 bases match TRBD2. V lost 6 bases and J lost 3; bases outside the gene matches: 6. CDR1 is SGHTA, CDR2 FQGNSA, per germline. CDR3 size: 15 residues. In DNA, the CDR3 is TGTGCCAGCAGGTCAGGGACTAGCAGCTACAATGAGCAGTTCTTC. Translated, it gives CASRSGTSSYNEQFF. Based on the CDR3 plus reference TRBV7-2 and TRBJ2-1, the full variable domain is GAGVSQSPSNKVTEKGKDVELRCDPISGHTALYWYRQSLGQGLEFLIYFQGNSAPDKSGLPSDRFSAERTGGSVSTLTIQRTQQEDSAVYLCASRSGTSSYNEQFFGPGTRLTVL.

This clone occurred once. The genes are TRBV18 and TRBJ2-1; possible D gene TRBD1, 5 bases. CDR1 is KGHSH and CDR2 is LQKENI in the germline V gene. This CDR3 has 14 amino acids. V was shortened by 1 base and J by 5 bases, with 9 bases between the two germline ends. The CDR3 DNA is TGTGCCAGCTCACCACGCTCCAGGGACAATGAGCAGTTCTTC. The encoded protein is CASSPRSRDNEQFF.

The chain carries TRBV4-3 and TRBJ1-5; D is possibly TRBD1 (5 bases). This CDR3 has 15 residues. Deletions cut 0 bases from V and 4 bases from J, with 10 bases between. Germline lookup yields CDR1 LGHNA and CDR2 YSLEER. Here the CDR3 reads CASSQDPGGNQPQHF. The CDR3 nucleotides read TGCGCCAGCAGCCAAGACCCCGGGGGGAATCAGCCCCAGCATTTT.

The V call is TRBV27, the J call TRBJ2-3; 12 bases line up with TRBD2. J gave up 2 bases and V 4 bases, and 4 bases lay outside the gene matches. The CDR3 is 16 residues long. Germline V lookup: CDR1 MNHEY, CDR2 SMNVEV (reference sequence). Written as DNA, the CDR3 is TGTGCCAGCAGTTCTACTAGCGGGAGGACCACAGATACGCAGTATTTT. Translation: CASSSTSGRTTDTQYF.

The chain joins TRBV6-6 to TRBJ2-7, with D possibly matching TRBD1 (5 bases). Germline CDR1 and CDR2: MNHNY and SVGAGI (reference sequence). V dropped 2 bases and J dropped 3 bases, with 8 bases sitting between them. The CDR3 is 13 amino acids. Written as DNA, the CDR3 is TGTGCCAGCAGTTACATCCAGGGCTACGAGCAGTACTTC. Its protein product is CASSYIQGYEQYF.

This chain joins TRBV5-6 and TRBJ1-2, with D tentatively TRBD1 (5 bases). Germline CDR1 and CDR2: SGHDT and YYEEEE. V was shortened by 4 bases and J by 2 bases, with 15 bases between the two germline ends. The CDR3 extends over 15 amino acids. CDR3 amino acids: CASSRSSSGNYGYTF. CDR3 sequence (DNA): TGTGCCAGCAGCCGAAGTTCCTCAGGGAACTATGGCTACACCTTC.

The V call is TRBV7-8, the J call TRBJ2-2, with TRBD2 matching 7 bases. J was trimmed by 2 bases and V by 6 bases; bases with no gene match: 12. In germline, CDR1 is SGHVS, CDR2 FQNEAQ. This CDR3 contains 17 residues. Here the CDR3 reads CASSPWPSGRNTGELFF. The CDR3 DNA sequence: TGTGCCAGCAGTCCCTGGCCTAGCGGCCGTAACACCGGGGAGCTGTTTTTT.

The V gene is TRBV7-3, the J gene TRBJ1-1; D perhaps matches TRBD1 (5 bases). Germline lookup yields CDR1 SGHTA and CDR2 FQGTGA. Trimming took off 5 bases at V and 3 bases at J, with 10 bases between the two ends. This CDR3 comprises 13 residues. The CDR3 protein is CASSKTEYTEAFF. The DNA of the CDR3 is TGTGCCAGCAGCAAGACAGAATACACTGAAGCTTTCTTT.

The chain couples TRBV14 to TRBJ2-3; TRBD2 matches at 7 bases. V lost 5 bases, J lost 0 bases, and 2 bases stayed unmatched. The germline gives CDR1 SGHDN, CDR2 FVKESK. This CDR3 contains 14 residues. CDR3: CASSYSGSTDTQYF. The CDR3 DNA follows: TGTGCCAGCAGCTATAGCGGGAGCACAGATACGCAGTATTTT.

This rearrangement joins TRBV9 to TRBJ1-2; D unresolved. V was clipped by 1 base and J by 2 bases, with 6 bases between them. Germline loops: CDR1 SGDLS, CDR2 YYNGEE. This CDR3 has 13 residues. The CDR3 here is CASSVSRNYGYTF. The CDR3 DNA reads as TGTGCCAGCAGCGTATCACGAAACTATGGCTACACCTTC.

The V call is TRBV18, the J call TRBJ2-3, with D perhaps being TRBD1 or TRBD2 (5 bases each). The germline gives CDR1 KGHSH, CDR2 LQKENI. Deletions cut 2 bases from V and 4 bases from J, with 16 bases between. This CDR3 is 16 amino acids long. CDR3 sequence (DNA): TGTGCCAGCTCACCAGTCCCCCTGCAGGGACCAGATACGCAGTATTTT. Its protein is CASSPVPLQGPDTQYF.

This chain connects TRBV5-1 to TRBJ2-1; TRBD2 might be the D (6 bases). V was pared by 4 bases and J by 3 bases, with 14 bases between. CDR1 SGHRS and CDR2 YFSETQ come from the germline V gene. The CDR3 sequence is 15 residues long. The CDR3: CASSEGGINYNEQFF. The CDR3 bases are TGCGCCAGCAGCGAGGGCGGGATTAACTACAATGAGCAGTTCTTC. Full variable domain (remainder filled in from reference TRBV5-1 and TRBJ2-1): KAGVTQTPRYLIKTRGQQVTLSCSPISGHRSVSWYQQTPGQGLQFLFEYFSETQRNKGNFPGRFSGRQFSNSRSEMNVSTLELGDSALYLCASSEGGINYNEQFFGPGTRLTVL.